This record covers a single T cell receptor beta chain. The CDR3 has 13 residues. The V segment lost 4 bases and the J segment 8 bases; nucleotides outside the gene matches: 5. The data originate from a study of blood T cell repertoires in COVID-19. Study-level background: The origin of the acute and convalescent COVID-19 samples was the United States, Italy and Spain. The analysed material was cDNA or gDNA that came from T cells, B-cell-depleted T cells, or PBMCs.

This table comes from immunoSEQ multiplex PCR, and its TCRdb copy is limited to in-frame clones, with some not included. The table has under 450,000 clones, around 88% seen once. Sequenced input: peripheral blood. The V gene is TRBV12-3 or TRBV12-4, the J gene TRBJ2-1; 7 bases agree with TRBD1. This TCR came from a woman aged 50 to 60 with COVID-19, enrolled during active disease. CDR3 sequence (DNA): TGTGCCAGCAGTTCCGGACAGGCATATGAGCAGTTCTTC. It yields the protein CASSSGQAYEQFF.